This T cell receptor (beta chain) was retrieved from a study (dated by TCRdb to about 2013). This clonotype is medium-sized (0.01 to 0.1%). No cognate antigen has been identified for it. No clone much larger than this one lies a single base away; base qualities are absent. TCRdb records Illumina Genome Analyzer IIx as the sequencer. TCRdb reprocessed the public reads (quality trimming at Q25 with fastp, clone calling with MiXCR) and kept in-frame beta chains. All rows with the same CDR3 protein become a single entry with the most common DNA and genes. The sample table shows about 7,000 distinct CDR3 sequences, and 32% are seen once. The ten largest clones capture about a fifth of the sample. Including cysteine and phenylalanine, the CDR3 has 12 amino acids. Of the read, only the CDR3 DNA is kept; its 36 bases are in frame from base 1. Looking up the germline V gene yields CDR1 SQVTM and CDR2 ANQGSEA. The V end loses 4 bases and the J end loses 0 bases, and a stretch of 7 bases separates them.

Recombination linked TRBV29-1 to TRBJ2-7, with no confident D gene call. Sequenced: blood. This clonotype was obtained from a human donor. For the CDR3, the sequence is CSVGWNSYEQYF. The DNA is as follows: TGCAGCGTTGGCTGGAACTCCTACGAGCAGTACTTC.